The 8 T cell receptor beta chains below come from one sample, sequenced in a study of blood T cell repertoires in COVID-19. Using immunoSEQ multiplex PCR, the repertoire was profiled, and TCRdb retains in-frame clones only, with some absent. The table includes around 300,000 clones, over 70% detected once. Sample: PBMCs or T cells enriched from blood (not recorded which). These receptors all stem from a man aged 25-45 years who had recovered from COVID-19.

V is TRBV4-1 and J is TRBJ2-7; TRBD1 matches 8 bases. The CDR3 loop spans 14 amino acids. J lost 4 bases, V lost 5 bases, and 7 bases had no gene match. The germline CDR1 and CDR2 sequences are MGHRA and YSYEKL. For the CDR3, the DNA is TGCGCCAGCAGCATAGGACAGGGAGTTTACGAGCAGTACTTC. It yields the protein CASSIGQGVYEQYF.

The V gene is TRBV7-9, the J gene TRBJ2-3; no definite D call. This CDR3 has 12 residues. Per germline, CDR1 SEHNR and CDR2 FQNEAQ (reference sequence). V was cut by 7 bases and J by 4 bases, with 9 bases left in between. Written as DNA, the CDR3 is TGTGCCAGCACCCCCGGTGCAGATACGCAGTATTTT. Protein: CASTPGADTQYF. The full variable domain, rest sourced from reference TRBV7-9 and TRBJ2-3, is DTGVSQNPRHKITKRGQNVTFRCDPISEHNRLYWYRQTLGQGPEFLTYFQNEAQLEKSRLLSDRFSAERPKGSFSTLEIQRTEQGDSAMYLCASTPGADTQYFGPGTRLTVL.

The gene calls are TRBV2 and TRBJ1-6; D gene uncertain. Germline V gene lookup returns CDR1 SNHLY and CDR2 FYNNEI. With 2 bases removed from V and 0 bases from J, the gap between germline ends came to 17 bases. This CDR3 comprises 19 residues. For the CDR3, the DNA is TGTGCCAGCAGTGAAACCCACGACATCCTGGGCTCCTATAATTCACCCCTCCACTTT. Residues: CASSETHDILGSYNSPLHF.

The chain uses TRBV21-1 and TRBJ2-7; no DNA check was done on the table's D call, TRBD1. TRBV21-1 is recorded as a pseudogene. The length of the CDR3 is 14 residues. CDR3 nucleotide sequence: TGTGCCAGCAGCAAAGTGCAGGGGGTCTACGAGCAGTACTTC. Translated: CASSKVQGVYEQYF.

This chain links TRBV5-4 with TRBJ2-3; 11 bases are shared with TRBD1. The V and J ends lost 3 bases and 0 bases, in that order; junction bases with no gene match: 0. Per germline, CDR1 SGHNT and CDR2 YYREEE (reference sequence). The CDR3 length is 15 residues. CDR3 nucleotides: TGTGCCAGCAGCTGGGACAGGGGGAGCACAGATACGCAGTATTTT. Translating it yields CASSWDRGSTDTQYF. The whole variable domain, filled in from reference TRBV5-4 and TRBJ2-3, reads ETGVTQSPTHLIKTRGQQVTLRCSSQSGHNTVSWYQQALGQGPQFIFQYYREEENGRGNFPPRFSGLQFPNYSSELNVNALELDDSALYLCASSWDRGSTDTQYFGPGTRLTVL.

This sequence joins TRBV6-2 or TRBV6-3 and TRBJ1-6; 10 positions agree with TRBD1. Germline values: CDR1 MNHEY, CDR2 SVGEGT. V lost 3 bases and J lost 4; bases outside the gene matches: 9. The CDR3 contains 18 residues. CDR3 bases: TGTGCCAGCAGTTATTCCCCCGGGACAGGGGATTATAATTCACCCCTCCACTTT. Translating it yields CASSYSPGTGDYNSPLHF.

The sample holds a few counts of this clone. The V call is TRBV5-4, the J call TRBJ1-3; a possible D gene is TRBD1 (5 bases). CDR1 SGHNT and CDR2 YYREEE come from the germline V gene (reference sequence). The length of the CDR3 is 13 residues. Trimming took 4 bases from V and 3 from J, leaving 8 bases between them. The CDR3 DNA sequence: TGTGCCAGCAGCCCCAGGGATGGAAACACCATATATTTT. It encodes CASSPRDGNTIYF.

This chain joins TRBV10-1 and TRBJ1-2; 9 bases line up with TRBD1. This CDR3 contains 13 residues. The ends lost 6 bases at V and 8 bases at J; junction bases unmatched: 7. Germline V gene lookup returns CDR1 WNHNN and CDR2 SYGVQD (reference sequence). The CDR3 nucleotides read TGCGCCAGCAGCCCGGGGACAGGGCGCGGCTACACCTTC. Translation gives CASSPGTGRGYTF.